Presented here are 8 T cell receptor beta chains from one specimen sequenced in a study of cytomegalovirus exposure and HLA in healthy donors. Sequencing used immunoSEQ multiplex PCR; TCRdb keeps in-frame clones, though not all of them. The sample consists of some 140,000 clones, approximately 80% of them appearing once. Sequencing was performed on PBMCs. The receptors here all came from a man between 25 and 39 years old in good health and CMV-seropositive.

In DNA form, the CDR3 reads TGCAGCGTCCCCGGACAGGGTTACTATGGCTACACCTTC. Protein product: CSVPGQGYYGYTF. This chain connects TRBV29-1 to TRBJ1-2; 8 nucleotides align to TRBD1. The CDR3 is made up of 13 amino acids. V was clipped by 6 bases and J by 3 bases; unmatched bases: 6. Germline values: CDR1 SQVTM, CDR2 ANQGSEA.

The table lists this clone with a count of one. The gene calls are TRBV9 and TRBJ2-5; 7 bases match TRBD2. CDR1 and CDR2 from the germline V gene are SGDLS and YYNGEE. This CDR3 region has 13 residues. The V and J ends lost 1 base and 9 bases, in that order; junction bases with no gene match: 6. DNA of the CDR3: TGTGCCAGCAGCGTACAAGGGGAGGGAGCCCAGTACTTC. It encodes CASSVQGEGAQYF.

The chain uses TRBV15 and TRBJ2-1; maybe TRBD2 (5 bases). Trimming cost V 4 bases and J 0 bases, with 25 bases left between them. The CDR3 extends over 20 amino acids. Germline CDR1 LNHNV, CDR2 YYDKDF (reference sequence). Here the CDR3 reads CATSTPPQTWTLSSYNEQFF. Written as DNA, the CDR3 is TGTGCCACCAGCACACCACCGCAGACATGGACTCTAAGCTCCTACAATGAGCAGTTCTTC.

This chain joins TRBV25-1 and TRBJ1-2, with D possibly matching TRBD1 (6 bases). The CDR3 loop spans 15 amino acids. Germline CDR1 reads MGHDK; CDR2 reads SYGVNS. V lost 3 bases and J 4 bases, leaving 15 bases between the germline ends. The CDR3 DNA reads TGTGCCAGCAGTGAGAGCAGGACAGTTGGCTATGGCTACACCTTC. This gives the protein CASSESRTVGYGYTF.

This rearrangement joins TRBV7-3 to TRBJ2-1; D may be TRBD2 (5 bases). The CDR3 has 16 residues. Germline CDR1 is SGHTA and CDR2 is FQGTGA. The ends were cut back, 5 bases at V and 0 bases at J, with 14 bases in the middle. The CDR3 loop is CASSPRSGYSYNEQFF. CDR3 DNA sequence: TGTGCCAGCAGCCCTCGGAGCGGTTACTCCTACAATGAGCAGTTCTTC.

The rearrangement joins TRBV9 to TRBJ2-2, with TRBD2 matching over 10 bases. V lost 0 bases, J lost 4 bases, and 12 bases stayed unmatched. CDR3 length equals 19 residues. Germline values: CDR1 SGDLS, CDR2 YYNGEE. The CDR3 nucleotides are TGTGCCAGCAGCGTAGGAGAAAGCGGGAGGGCGGGAGGCACCGGGGAGCTGTTTTTT. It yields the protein CASSVGESGRAGGTGELFF.

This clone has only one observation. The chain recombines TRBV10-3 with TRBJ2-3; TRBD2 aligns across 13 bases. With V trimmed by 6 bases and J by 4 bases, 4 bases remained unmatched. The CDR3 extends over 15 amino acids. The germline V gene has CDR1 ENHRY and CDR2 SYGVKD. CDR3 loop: CAISWGLAGPDTQYF. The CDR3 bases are TGTGCCATCAGCTGGGGACTAGCGGGGCCAGATACGCAGTATTTT.

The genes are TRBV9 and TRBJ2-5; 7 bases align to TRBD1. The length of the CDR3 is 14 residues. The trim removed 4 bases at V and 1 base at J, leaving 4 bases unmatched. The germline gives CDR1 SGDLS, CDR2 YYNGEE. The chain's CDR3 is CASSQGQLQETQYF. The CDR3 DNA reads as TGTGCCAGCAGCCAGGGACAGCTCCAAGAGACCCAGTACTTC.